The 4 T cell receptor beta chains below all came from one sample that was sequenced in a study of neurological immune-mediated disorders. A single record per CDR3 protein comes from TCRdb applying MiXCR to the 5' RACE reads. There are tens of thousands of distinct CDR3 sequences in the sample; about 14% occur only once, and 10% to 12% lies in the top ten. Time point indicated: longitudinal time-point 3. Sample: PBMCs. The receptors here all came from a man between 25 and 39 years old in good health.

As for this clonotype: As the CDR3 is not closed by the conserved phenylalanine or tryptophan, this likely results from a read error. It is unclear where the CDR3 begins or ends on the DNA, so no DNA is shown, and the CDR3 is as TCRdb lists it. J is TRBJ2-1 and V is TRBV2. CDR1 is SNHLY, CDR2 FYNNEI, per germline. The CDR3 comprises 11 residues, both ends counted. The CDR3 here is CARESGNEQLL.

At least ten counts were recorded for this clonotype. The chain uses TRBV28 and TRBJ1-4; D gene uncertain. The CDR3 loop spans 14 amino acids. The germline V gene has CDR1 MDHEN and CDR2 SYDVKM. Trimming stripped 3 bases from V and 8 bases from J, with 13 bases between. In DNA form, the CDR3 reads TGTGCCAGCAGTTTCGGAGGAGGTCGGGAAAAACTGTTTTTT. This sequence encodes CASSFGGGREKLFF.

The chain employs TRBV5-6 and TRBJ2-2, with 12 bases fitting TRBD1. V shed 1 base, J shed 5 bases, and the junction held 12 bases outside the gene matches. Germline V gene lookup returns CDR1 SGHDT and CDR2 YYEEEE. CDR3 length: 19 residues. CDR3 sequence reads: CASSLYGTGGVRSTGELFF. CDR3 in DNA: TGTGCCAGCAGCTTGTACGGGACAGGGGGCGTTCGATCTACCGGGGAGCTGTTTTTT.

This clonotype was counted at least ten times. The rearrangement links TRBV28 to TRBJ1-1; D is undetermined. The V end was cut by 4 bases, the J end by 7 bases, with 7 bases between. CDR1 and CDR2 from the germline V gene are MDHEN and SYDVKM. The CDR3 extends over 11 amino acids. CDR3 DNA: TGTGCCAGCAGTTCTGCATTTGAAGCTTTCTTT. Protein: CASSSAFEAFF.